A selection of T cell receptor beta chains follows, all from one sample in a study of blood T cell repertoires in COVID-19. Some clones are missing from TCRdb's copy, which holds only in-frame ones; the method was immunoSEQ multiplex PCR. The data hold approximately 240,000 clones, with around nine tenths observed a single time. Sequencing was performed on peripheral blood. The source of these receptors is a middle-aged woman who had recovered from COVID-19. Each CDR3 is given with its conserved first and last residue. D genes are given only for firm matches. The listing skips clone size in some rows; elsewhere it reads once, few, many or a size class.

len | j_gene | v_gene | abundance | d_gene | CDR3aa | CDR3nt
15 | TRBJ2-7 | TRBV4-2 | - | TRBD1 | CASSQGDRVGYEQYF | TGTGCCAGCAGCCAAGGGGACAGGGTCGGGTACGAGCAGTACTTC
13 | TRBJ2-1 | TRBV2 | - | TRBD2 | CASIGLALNEQFF | TGTGCCAGCATTGGACTAGCGTTAAATGAGCAGTTCTTC
15 | TRBJ1-3 | TRBV27 | - | TRBD1 | CARSRGTGYGNTIYF | TGTGCCAGATCGCGAGGGACAGGGTATGGAAACACCATATATTTT
14 | TRBJ2-1 | TRBV19 | once | - | CASRNPAENNEQFF | TGTGCCAGTAGAAATCCAGCGGAAAACAATGAGCAGTTCTTC
14 | TRBJ1-2 | TRBV27 | - | TRBD1 | CASSNRGQGYGYTF | TGTGCCAGCAGCAACAGGGGGCAAGGCTATGGCTACACCTTC
14 | TRBJ2-7 | TRBV7-2 | - | TRBD1 | CASSLARTGGEQYF | TGTGCCAGCAGCTTGGCACGGACAGGGGGCGAGCAGTACTTC
12 | TRBJ2-3 | TRBV6-6 | - | - | CASRGDGNTQYF | TGTGCCAGCAGGGGAGACGGGAATACGCAGTATTTT
15 | TRBJ2-2 | TRBV11-3 | - | - | CASRRTGQNTGELFF | TGTGCCAGCAGGCGTACTGGACAGAACACCGGGGAGCTGTTTTTT
14 | TRBJ1-1 | TRBV5-1 | few | TRBD1 | CASSLRGPGQKTFF | TGCGCCAGCAGCTTGAGGGGGCCGGGACAGAAGACTTTCTTT
16 | TRBJ2-7 | TRBV3-1/TRBV3-2 | - | TRBD2 | CASSLRGLAINYEQYF | TGTGCCAGCAGCCTGCGGGGACTAGCGATTAACTACGAGCAGTACTTC
15 | TRBJ1-1 | TRBV5-6 | - | - | CASSSPSGRNTEAFF | TGTGCCAGCAGCTCCCCCAGTGGGAGGAACACTGAAGCTTTCTTT
14 | TRBJ1-2 | TRBV15 | - | - | CATSREEGDYGYTF | TGTGCCACCAGCAGAGAGGAGGGCGACTATGGCTACACCTTC
17 | TRBJ1-3 | TRBV24-1 | - | TRBD1 | CATSDASTGGERNTIYF | TGTGCCACCAGTGATGCGTCTACAGGGGGCGAGAGAAACACCATATATTTT
15 | TRBJ2-7 | TRBV5-1 | - | TRBD2 | CASSAGTSGLYEQYF | TGCGCCAGCAGCGCGGGGACTAGCGGGTTATACGAGCAGTACTTC
13 | TRBJ2-3 | TRBV9 | - | - | CASSFSSTDTQYF | TGTGCCAGCAGCTTCTCTAGCACAGATACGCAGTATTTT
15 | TRBJ1-1 | TRBV7-9 | - | - | CASSLVKGMNTEAFF | TGTGCCAGCAGCTTAGTAAAGGGGATGAACACTGAAGCTTTCTTT
14 | TRBJ2-7 | TRBV7-2 | - | - | CASSLAGAGNEQYF | TGTGCCAGCAGCTTAGCGGGGGCCGGCAATGAGCAGTACTTC
13 | TRBJ1-2 | TRBV6-5 | few | TRBD1 | CASRGTGLKSYTF | TGTGCCAGCAGGGGGACAGGCTTGAAGAGCTACACCTTC
16 | TRBJ2-3 | TRBV4-2 | - | TRBD2 | CASSQRTSGSTDTQYF | TGTGCCAGCAGCCAAAGGACTAGCGGGAGCACAGATACGCAGTATTTT
15 | TRBJ1-1 | TRBV19 | - | - | CASTLLRGGNTEAFF | TGTGCCAGTACCTTATTGAGGGGGGGGAACACTGAAGCTTTCTTT